The 2 T cell receptor beta chains presented below share a single source sample, sequenced in a study of T cells in Graves' hyperthyroidism and ophthalmopathy. The TCR beta CDR3 regions underwent amplification using RNA transcripts as the source. The TCR CDR3 was amplified in a first-round RT-PCR using the HTBI primer set. TCRdb processed the multiplex PCR reads anew with MiXCR; each CDR3 protein has one entry. The repertoire holds 250,000 or so distinct CDR3 sequences, with approximately 14% as singletons. Material for sequencing was blood. These receptors came from a woman in her forties or fifties with Graves' hyperthyroidism that later progressed to Graves' ophthalmopathy.

As regards this clonotype: At one end, the junction sequence differs from germline, possibly due to a read error. The rearrangement uses TRBV10-3 and TRBJ2-7, with 9 nucleotides matching TRBD2. This CDR3 contains 17 residues. Germline CDR1 and CDR2: ENHRY and SYGVKD. The DNA of the CDR3 is TGTGCCATCAGTGGTCCGGGACTAGCAAGGAGCTCCTACGGGCAGTACTTC. Amino acid sequence: CAISGPGLARSSYGQYF.

This clonotype was seen many times. The V gene is TRBV20-1, the J gene TRBJ2-7, with a weak D call TRBD2 (6 bases). V was pared by 0 bases and J by 6 bases, with 15 bases between. The CDR3 loop spans 14 amino acids. CDR1 and CDR2 from the germline V gene are DFQATT and SNEGSKA (reference sequence). CDR3 protein: CSARDRTTSLEQYF. The CDR3 DNA follows: TGCAGTGCTAGAGATCGGACTACATCCCTCGAGCAGTACTTC.